This passage covers 7 T cell receptor beta chains from one sample sequenced in a study of T cell changes during pregnancy in multiple sclerosis. Repertoires were generated with immunoSEQ multiplex PCR, while TCRdb's copy carries only in-frame clones and drops some. The sample lists some 73,000 clones; roughly 92% were seen once. Source: peripheral blood, taken in the third trimester of pregnancy. The receptor set was obtained from a female donor in good health, enrolled as a control in a pregnancy study.

This chain links TRBV28 with TRBJ2-7; D may be TRBD2 (7 bases). V lost 5 bases and J 6 bases, leaving 14 bases between the germline ends. The CDR3 has 13 amino acids. Germline lookup yields CDR1 MDHEN and CDR2 SYDVKM. The CDR3: CASSSGTPSEQYF. The CDR3 nucleotides read TGTGCCAGCAGTAGCGGGACACCCAGCGAGCAGTACTTC. The full variable domain, with the rest looked up from reference TRBV28 and TRBJ2-7, is DVKVTQSSRYLVKRTGEKVFLECVQDMDHENMFWYRQDPGLGLRLIYFSYDVKMKEKGDIPEGYSVSREKKERFSLILESASTNQTSMYLCASSSGTPSEQYFGPGTRLTVT.

The genes are TRBV29-1 and TRBJ2-5; tentative D call: TRBD1 (5 bases). This CDR3 is built from 11 residues. V was shortened by 2 bases and J by 4 bases, with 5 bases between the two germline ends. Germline V gene data show CDR1 as SQVTM and CDR2 as ANQGSEA. CDR3 loop: CSVEQGETQYF. The CDR3 DNA follows: TGCAGCGTTGAACAGGGAGAGACCCAGTACTTC. Full variable domain (outside the CDR3, taken from reference TRBV29-1 and TRBJ2-5): SAVISQKPSRDICQRGTSLTIQCQVDSQVTMMFWYRQQPGQSLTLIATANQGSEATYESGFVIDKFPISRPNLTFSTLTVSNMSPEDSSIYLCSVEQGETQYFGPGTRLLVL.

CDR3 coding DNA: TGTGCCAGCAGTTCACAGGGGGGTGGGGAGCTGTTTTTT. Its protein product is CASSSQGGGELFF. The gene calls are TRBV27 and TRBJ2-2; 8 bases agree with TRBD1. The CDR3 totals 13 residues. The germline gives CDR1 MNHEY, CDR2 SMNVEV (reference sequence). J was trimmed by 8 bases and V by 4 bases; bases with no gene match: 3.

This chain uses TRBV4-2 with TRBJ2-1; D gene unclear. The germline V gene encodes CDR1 LGHNA and CDR2 YNFKEQ. The CDR3 totals 15 residues. The germline V and J ends were trimmed by 1 base and 1 base, with 8 bases remaining between them. CDR3 in amino acids: CASSQVLGSYNEQFF. For the CDR3, the DNA is TGTGCCAGCAGCCAAGTGCTCGGGTCCTACAATGAGCAGTTCTTC.

The J gene is TRBJ2-2, the V gene TRBV27; 8 positions match TRBD1. V lost 6 bases, J lost 0 bases, and 12 bases stayed unmatched. Germline V gene lookup returns CDR1 MNHEY and CDR2 SMNVEV (reference sequence). The CDR3 is 18 residues long. The CDR3 spells CASRTGGGFRTNTGELFF. For the CDR3, the DNA is TGTGCCAGCAGAACAGGGGGTGGGTTCAGAACGAACACCGGGGAGCTGTTTTTT.

This clone was counted a single time. Other nucleotide sequences from this sample produce the same CDR3. This chain connects TRBV5-6 to TRBJ2-7; 8 bases line up with TRBD1. This CDR3 is built from 14 residues. V gave up 0 bases and J gave up 4 bases; unmatched junction bases: 3. Germline V lookup: CDR1 SGHDT, CDR2 YYEEEE. CDR3 loop: CASSLGQGPYEQYF. The DNA of the CDR3 is TGTGCCAGCAGCTTGGGACAGGGGCCATACGAGCAGTACTTC. The full variable domain, its missing parts supplied by reference TRBV5-6 and TRBJ2-7, is DAGVTQSPTHLIKTRGQQVTLRCSPKSGHDTVSWYQQALGQGPQFIFQYYEEEERQRGNFPDRFSGHQFPNYSSELNVNALLLGDSALYLCASSLGQGPYEQYFGPGTRLTVT.

V usage is TRBV28 and J usage is TRBJ1-1; the D gene is possibly TRBD1 (5 bases). The CDR3 runs to 15 residues. Trimming shortened V by 6 bases and J by 5 bases, and 19 bases separated the two germline ends. The V gene's germline CDR1 is MDHEN and CDR2 SYDVKM. The CDR3 sequence: CASSLSGLWGTEAFF. CDR3 in DNA: TGTGCCAGCAGCCTATCGGGACTTTGGGGAACTGAAGCTTTCTTT.